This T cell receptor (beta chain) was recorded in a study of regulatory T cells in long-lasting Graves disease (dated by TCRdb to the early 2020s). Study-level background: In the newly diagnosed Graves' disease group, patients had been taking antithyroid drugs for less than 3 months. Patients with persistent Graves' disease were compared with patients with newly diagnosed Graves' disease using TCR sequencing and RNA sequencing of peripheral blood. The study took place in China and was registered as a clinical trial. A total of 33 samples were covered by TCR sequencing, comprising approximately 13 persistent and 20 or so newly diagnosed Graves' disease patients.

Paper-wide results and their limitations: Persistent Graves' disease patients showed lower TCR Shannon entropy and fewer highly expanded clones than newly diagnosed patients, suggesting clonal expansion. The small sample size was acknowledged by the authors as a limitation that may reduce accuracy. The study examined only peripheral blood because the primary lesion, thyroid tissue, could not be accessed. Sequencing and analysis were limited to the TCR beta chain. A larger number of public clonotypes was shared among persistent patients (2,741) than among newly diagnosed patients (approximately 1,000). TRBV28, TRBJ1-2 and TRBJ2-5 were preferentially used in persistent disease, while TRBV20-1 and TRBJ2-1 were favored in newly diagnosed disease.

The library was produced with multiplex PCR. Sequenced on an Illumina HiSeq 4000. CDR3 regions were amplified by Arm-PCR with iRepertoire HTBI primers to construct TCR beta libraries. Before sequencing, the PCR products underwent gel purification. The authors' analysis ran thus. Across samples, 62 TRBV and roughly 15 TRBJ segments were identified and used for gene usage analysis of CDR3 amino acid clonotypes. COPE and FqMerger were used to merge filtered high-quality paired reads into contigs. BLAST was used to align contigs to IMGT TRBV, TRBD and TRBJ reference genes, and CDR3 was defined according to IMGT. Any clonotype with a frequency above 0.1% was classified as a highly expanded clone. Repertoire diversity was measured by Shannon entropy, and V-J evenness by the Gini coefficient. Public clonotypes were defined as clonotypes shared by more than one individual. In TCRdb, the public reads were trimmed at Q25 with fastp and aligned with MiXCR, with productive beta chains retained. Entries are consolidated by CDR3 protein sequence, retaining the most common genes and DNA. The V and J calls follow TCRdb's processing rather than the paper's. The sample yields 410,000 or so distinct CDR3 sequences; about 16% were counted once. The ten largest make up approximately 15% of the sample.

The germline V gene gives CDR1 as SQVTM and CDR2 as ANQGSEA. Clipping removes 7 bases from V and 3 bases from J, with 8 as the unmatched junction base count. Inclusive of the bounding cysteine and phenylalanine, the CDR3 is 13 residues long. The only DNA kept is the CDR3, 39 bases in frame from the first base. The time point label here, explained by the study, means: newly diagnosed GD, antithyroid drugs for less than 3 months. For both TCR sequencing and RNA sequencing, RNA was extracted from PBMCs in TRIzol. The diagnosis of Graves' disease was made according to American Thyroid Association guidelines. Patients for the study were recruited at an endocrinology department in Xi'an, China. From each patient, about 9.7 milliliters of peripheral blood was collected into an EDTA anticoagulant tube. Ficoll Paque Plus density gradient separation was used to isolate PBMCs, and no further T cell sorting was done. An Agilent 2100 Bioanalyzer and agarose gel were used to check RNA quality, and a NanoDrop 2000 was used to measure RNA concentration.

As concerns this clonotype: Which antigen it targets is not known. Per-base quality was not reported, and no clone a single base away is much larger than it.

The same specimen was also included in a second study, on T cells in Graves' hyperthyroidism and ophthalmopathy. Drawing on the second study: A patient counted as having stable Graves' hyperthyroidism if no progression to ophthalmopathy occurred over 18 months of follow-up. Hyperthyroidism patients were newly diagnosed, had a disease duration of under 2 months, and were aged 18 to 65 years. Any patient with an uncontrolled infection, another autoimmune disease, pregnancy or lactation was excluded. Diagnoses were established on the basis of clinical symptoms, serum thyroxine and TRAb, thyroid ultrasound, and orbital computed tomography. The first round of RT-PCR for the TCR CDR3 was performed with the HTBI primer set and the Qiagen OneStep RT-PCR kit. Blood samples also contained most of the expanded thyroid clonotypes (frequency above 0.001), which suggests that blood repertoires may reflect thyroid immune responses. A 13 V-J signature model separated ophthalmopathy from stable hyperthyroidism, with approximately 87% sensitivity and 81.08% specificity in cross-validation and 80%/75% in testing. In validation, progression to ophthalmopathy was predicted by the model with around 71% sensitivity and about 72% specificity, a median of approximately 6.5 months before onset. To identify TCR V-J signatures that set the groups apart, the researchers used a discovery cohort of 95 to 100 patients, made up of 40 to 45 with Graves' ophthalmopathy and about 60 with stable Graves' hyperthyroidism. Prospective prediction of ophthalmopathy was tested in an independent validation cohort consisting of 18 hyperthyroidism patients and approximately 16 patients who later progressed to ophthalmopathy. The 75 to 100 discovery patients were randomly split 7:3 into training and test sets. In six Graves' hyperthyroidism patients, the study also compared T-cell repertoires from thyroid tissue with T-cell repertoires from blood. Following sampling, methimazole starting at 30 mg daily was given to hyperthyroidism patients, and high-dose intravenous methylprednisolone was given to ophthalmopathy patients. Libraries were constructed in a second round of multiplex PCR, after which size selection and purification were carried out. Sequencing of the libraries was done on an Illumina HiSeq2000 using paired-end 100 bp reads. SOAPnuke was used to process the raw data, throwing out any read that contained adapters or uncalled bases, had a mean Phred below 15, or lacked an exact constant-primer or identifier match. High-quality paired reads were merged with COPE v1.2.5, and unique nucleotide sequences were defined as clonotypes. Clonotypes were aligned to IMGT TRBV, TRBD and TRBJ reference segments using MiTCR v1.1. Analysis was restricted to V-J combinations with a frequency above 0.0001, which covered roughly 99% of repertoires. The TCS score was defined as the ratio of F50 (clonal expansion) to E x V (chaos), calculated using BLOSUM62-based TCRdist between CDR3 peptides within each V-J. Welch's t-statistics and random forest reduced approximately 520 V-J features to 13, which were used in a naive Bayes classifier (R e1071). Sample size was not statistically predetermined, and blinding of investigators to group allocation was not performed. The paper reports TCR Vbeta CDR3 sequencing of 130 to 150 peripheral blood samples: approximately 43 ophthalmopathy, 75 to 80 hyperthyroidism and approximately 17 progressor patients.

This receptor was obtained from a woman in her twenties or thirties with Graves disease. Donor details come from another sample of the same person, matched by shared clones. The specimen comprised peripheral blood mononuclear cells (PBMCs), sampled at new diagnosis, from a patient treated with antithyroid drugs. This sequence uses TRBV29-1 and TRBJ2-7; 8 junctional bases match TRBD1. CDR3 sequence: CSAGTGHRYEQYF. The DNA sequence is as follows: TGCAGCGCTGGGACAGGCCACCGCTACGAGCAGTACTTC.